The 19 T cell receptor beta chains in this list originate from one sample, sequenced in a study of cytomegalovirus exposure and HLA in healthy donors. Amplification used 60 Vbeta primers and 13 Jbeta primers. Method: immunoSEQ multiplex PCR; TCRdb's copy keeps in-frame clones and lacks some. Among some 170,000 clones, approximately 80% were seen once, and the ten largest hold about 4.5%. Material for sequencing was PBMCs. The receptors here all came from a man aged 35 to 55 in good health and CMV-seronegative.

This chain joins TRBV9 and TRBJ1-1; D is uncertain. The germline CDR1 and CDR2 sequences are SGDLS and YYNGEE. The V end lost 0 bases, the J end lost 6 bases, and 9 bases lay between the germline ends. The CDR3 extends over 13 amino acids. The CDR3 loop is CASSVVEGAEAFF. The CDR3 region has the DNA TGTGCCAGCAGCGTAGTTGAGGGCGCTGAAGCTTTCTTT.

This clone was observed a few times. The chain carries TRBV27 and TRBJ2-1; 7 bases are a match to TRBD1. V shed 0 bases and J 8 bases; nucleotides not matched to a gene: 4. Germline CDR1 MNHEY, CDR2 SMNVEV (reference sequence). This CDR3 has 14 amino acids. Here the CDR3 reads CASSLSTGWHEQFF. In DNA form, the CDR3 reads TGTGCCAGCAGTTTATCGACAGGGTGGCATGAGCAGTTCTTC.

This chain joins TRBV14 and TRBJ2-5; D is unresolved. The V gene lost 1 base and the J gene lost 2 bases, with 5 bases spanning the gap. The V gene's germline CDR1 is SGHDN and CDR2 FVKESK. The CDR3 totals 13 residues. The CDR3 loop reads CASSQVRQETQYF. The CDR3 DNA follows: TGTGCCAGCAGCCAAGTCAGGCAAGAGACCCAGTACTTC. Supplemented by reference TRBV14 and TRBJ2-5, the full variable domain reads EAGVTQFPSHSVIEKGQTVTLRCDPISGHDNLYWYRRVMGKEIKFLLHFVKESKQDESGMPNNRFLAERTGGTYSTLKVQPAELEDSGVYFCASSQVRQETQYFGPGTRLLVL.

In DNA form, the CDR3 reads TGTGCCAGCAGTTACGGCAGGGAAGGAGCGACCGGGGAGCTGTTTTTT. Translated: CASSYGREGATGELFF. The V and J genes are TRBV6-5 and TRBJ2-2; tentative D call: TRBD1 (5 bases). Trimming took off 2 bases at V and 5 bases at J, with 15 bases between the two ends. The CDR3 spans 16 residues. Germline loops: CDR1 MNHEY, CDR2 SVGAGI.

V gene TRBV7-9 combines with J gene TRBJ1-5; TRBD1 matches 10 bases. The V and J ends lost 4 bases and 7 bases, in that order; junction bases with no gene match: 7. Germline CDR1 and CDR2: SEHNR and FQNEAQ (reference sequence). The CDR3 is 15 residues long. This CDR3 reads CASSWTGTGDQPQHF. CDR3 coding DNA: TGTGCCAGCAGCTGGACTGGGACAGGGGACCAGCCCCAGCATTTT.

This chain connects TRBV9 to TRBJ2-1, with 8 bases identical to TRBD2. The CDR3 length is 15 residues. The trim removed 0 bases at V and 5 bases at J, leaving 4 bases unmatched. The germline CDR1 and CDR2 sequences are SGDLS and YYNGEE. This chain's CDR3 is CASSVGSGGNNEQFF. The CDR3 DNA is TGTGCCAGCAGCGTAGGGAGCGGGGGCAACAATGAGCAGTTCTTC.

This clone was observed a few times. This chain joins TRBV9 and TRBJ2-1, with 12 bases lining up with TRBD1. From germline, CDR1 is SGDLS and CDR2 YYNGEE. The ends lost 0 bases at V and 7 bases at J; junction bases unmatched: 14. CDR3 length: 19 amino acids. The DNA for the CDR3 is TGTGCCAGCAGCGTAGTGGGACAGGGGGCTGTGAATGTTAATAATGAGCAGTTCTTC. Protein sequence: CASSVVGQGAVNVNNEQFF. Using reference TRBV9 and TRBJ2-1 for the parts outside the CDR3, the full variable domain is DSGVTQTPKHLITATGQRVTLRCSPRSGDLSVYWYQQSLDQGLQFLIQYYNGEERAKGNILERFSAQQFPDLHSELNLSSLELGDSALYFCASSVVGQGAVNVNNEQFFGPGTRLTVL.

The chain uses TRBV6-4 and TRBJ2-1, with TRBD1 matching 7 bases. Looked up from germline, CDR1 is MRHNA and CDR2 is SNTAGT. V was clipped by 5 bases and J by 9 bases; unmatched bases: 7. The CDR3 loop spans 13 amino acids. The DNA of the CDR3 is TGTGCCAGCAGTTTACAGGGGCTGGGTGAGCAGTTCTTC. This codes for CASSLQGLGEQFF.

This CDR3 reads CASSLGGFGDRSKETQYF. CDR3 nucleotide sequence: TGTGCCAGCAGCTTAGGAGGTTTTGGGGACAGGTCTAAAGAGACCCAGTACTTC. The chain recombines TRBV11-3 with TRBJ2-5, with 8 bases identical to TRBD1. Germline V gene sequence: CDR1 SGHNT, CDR2 YENEEA. V shed 1 base and J 3 bases; nucleotides not matched to a gene: 13. The CDR3 totals 18 residues.

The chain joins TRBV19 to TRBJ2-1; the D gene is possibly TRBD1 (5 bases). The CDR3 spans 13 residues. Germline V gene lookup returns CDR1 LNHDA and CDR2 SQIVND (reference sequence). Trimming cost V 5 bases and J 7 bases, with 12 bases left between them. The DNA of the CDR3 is TGTGCCAGTAGTCACCAGGGTGGGAATGAGCAGTTCTTC. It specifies CASSHQGGNEQFF.

The CDR3 spells CASSYTHLDSEAFF. The DNA for the CDR3 is TGTGCCAGCAGTTACACCCATCTAGACAGTGAAGCTTTCTTT. The chain couples TRBV6-5 to TRBJ1-1, with D possibly being TRBD1 (5 bases). The germline CDR1 and CDR2 sequences are MNHEY and SVGAGI. The CDR3 is 14 residues long. Trimming shortened V by 2 bases and J by 7 bases, and 14 bases separated the two germline ends.

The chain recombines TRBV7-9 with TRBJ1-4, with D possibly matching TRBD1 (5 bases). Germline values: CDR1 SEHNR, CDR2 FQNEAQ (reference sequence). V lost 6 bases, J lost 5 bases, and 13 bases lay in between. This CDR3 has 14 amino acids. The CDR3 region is CASSRQSRNEKLFF. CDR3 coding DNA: TGTGCCAGCAGTCGACAGAGCCGGAATGAAAAACTGTTTTTT.

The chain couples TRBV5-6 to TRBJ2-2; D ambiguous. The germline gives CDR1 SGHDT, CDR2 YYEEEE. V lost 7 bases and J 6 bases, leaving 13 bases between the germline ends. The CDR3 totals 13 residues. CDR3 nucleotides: TGTGCCAGCCTCTCTCCCCTCGCCGGGGAGCTGTTTTTT. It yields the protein CASLSPLAGELFF.

The CDR3 here is CASRPPGLLYNEQFF. The CDR3 nucleotides read TGTGCCAGCAGACCCCCGGGACTCCTTTACAATGAGCAGTTCTTC. This rearrangement joins TRBV25-1 to TRBJ2-1; D is perhaps TRBD2 (6 bases). This CDR3 spans 15 amino acids. Germline lookup yields CDR1 MGHDK and CDR2 SYGVNS. The ends were cut back, 6 bases at V and 4 bases at J, with 16 bases in the middle.

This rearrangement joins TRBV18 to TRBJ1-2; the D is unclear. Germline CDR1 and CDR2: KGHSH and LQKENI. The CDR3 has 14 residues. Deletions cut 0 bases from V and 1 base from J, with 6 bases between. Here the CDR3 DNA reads TGTGCCAGCTCACCACCCGACAATAACTATGGCTACACCTTC. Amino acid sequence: CASSPPDNNYGYTF.

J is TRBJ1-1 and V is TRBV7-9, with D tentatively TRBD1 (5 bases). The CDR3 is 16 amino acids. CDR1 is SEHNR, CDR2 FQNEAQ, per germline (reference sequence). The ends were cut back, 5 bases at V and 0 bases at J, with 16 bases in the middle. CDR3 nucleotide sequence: TGTGCCAGCAGCCCAACAGGTCTACTCATGAACACTGAAGCTTTCTTT. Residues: CASSPTGLLMNTEAFF. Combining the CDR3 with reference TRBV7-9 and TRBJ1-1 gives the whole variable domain DTGVSQNPRHKITKRGQNVTFRCDPISEHNRLYWYRQTLGQGPEFLTYFQNEAQLEKSRLLSDRFSAERPKGSFSTLEIQRTEQGDSAMYLCASSPTGLLMNTEAFFGQGTRLTVV.

CDR3 in amino acids: CASRDRGREAFF. The CDR3 DNA reads as TGTGCCAGTAGGGACAGGGGAAGAGAAGCTTTCTTT. This rearrangement joins TRBV19 to TRBJ1-1, with 9 bases lining up with TRBD1. The CDR3 spans 12 residues. The V segment lost 6 bases and the J segment 8 bases; nucleotides outside the gene matches: 4. Germline V lookup: CDR1 LNHDA, CDR2 SQIVND (reference sequence).

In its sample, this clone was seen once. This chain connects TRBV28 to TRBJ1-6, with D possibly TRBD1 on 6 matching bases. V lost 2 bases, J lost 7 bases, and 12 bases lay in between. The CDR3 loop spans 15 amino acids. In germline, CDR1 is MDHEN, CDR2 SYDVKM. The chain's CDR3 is CASSLGGRTNSPLHF. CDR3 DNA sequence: TGTGCCAGCAGTTTAGGGGGCAGGACGAATTCACCCCTCCACTTT.

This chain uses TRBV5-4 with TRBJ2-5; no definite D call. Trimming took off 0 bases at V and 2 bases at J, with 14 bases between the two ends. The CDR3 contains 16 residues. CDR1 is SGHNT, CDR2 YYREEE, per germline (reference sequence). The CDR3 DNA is TGTGCCAGCAGCTTGGCTCCCCGGGTTCCACAAGAGACCCAGTACTTC. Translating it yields CASSLAPRVPQETQYF.